This T cell receptor beta chain was found in a study of CD8 T cells in ankylosing spondylitis. A note on this clonotype: The antigen is unknown.

CDR1 and CDR2 (germline): MNHEY, SVGEGT. Between the trimmed V and J ends, which lost 7 bases and 4 bases, there was a span of 22 bases. CDR3 size: 16 residues. Notes on the study in general: Within matched ankylosing spondylitis synovial fluid, disease-linked clones were reportedly significantly enriched.

Quantitative molecular-barcoded 5'-RACE generated the TCR beta libraries. TCRdb called the 5' RACE reads again in MiXCR, with one record for every CDR3 protein. Found here are hundreds of thousands of distinct CDR3 sequences, about a quarter of them singletons; the top ten hold less than 8.5%. Material for sequencing was blood, either unsorted or a sorted T cell fraction (not recorded which). This TCR was recovered from a male donor with ankylosing spondylitis or in good health (not recorded which). This chain links TRBV6-2 or TRBV6-3 with TRBJ1-1; D gene unclear. This CDR3 is CASTQVGGSVSTEAFF. In nucleotides, the CDR3 is TGTGCCAGCACCCAAGTAGGAGGTTCCGTCAGCACTGAAGCTTTCTTT.